This TCR beta chain stems from a study of T cells in Graves' hyperthyroidism and ophthalmopathy. Amplification of TCR beta CDR3 regions used RNA as the template. First-round RT-PCR with HTBI primers amplified the TCR CDR3 region. TCRdb analysed the multiplex PCR reads with MiXCR anew, one entry per CDR3 protein. The sample carries 480,000 or so distinct CDR3 sequences, 13% to 15% recorded once. The sample holds many counts of this clonotype. Trimming stripped 5 bases from V and 10 bases from J, with 21 bases between. The CDR3 covers 15 residues. CDR1 is MDHEN and CDR2 is SYDVKM in the germline V gene. The gene calls are TRBV28 and TRBJ2-1, with D possibly being TRBD1 or TRBD2 (5 bases each). The sequenced sample consisted of blood. This sequence was found in a woman between 18 and 29 years old with Graves' hyperthyroidism. CDR3 residues: CASSPTGTTLFEQFF. Here the CDR3 DNA reads TGTGCCAGCAGTCCGACCGGGACGACCCTCTTCGAGCAGTTCTTC.